The sequence of this T cell receptor beta chain was determined in a study of blood T cell repertoires in COVID-19 (dated by TCRdb to about 2020). For the study in its entirety: The collaborator samples originated in the United States, Italy and Spain and spanned the acute and convalescent phases of COVID-19. The material from the prospective study consisted of cDNA or gDNA derived from T cells, B-cell-depleted T cells, or PBMCs. Deeply sampled blood TCRbeta repertoires from subjects exposed to, actively infected with, or recovered from COVID-19 were included in the dataset. The repertoires were released in a freely available public database intended as a resource for research on the immune response to SARS-CoV-2. Samples were obtained from the ongoing ImmuneRACE study (first 160 participants) and from over 1,000 subjects provided by 6 global collaborators. The sample metadata nearly always contained a de-identified subject ID, COVID-19 status, age in years and sex. Where HLA class I and class II types were available, the types were taken from metadata supplied by the sample provider, not from assay-based typing. Broader findings and caveats from the paper: Clinical and demographic metadata were provided uncurated, with the amount varying by source and participant.

Points on this clone: Its recognized antigen is unknown. An end of the junction differs from the germline gene, which may be a read error.

A second Seattle source provided samples from volunteer blood donors who had recovered from COVID-19. Each collaborating institution followed its own protocols to collect whole blood in K2EDTA tubes. For TCRbeta analysis, collaborators shipped samples in one of three forms: frozen whole blood, isolated PBMCs, or DNA extracted from either of those sample types. TCRbeta CDR3 regions were amplified from genomic DNA by means of the immunoSEQ Assay, a bias-controlled multiplex PCR. Per the authors' processing: The number of nucleated cells in each sample was estimated by amplification of reference gene primers within the assay. To quantify the absolute abundance of each unique TCRbeta CDR3 rearrangement, sequence reads were collapsed and filtered. Productive Simpson clonality was computed per sample as the square root of Simpson's diversity index over productive rearrangements. TCRdb stores this immuneACCESS table with in-frame sequences only. Part of the clones is absent; in the studies checked, under half of the shortfall reflects unresolved V genes, and no reason is known for the rest. V and J calls plus clone size are reproduced from that table; the DNA served to infer D and trimming. The sample data list 240,000 or so clones, and about 86% of these were observed just once. The ten largest clonotypes hold about 3% of the sample.

Measured from the cysteine to the phenylalanine, the CDR3 is 14 residues long. Only CDR3 DNA is held: 42 bases, read in frame from base 1. Via the germline V gene, CDR1 is MNHEY and CDR2 SVGEGT. The sequencing sample was made of peripheral blood. The receptor comes from a young woman who had recovered from COVID-19. The V gene is TRBV6-2 or TRBV6-3 and the J gene is TRBJ2-3, with 8 central nucleotides matching TRBD2. The DNA is TGTGCCAGCAGTTACCGGGGGGGCACCGATACGCAGTATTTT. Its coded protein is CASSYRGGTDTQYF.